Given below is one T cell receptor (beta chain) in context. TCRdb re-derived calls from the reads in MiXCR, one entry per CDR3 protein. The data contain roughly 640,000 distinct CDR3 sequences, 20% to 25% of them singletons. The entry originates in a study of T cell repertoires in cytomegalovirus infection. Sequencing was carried out using CD8+ T cells from PBMCs. The TCR was taken from a human donor in good health (CMV status not recorded). Some clones in this sample may be carry-over from other donors' samples.

The CDR3 loop reads CSVPEGGKNYGYTF. The CDR3 DNA sequence: TGCAGCGTTCCGGAAGGGGGCAAGAACTATGGCTACACCTTC. J is TRBJ1-2 and V is TRBV29-1; 7 bases fit TRBD1. Germline V gene data show CDR1 as SQVTM and CDR2 as ANQGSEA. Trimming at V came to 5 bases and at J to 2 bases, leaving 8 bases not matched to a gene. CDR3 length: 14 amino acids.